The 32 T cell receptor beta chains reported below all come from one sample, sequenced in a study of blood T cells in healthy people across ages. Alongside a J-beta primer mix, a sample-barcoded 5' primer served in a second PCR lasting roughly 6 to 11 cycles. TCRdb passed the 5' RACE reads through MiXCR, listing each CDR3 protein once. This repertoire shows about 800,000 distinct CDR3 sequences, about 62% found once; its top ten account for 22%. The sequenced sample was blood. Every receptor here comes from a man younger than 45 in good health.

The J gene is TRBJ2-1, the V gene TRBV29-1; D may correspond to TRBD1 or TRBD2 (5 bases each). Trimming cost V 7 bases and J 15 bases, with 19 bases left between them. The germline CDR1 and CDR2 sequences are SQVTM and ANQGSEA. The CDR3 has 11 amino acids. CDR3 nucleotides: TGCAGCGGTGCTGGGGGAAAGGGTCGGTTCTTC. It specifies CSGAGGKGRFF.

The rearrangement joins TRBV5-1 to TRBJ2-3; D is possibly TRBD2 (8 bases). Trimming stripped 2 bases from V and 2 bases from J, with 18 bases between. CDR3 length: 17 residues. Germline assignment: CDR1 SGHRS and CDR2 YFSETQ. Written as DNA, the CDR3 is TGCGCCAGCAGCTTAATAACTCGGGAGGGGGCCACAGATACGCAGTATTTT. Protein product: CASSLITREGATDTQYF. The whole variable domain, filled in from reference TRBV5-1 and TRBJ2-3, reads KAGVTQTPRYLIKTRGQQVTLSCSPISGHRSVSWYQQTPGQGLQFLFEYFSETQRNKGNFPGRFSGRQFSNSRSEMNVSTLELGDSALYLCASSLITREGATDTQYFGPGTRLTVL.

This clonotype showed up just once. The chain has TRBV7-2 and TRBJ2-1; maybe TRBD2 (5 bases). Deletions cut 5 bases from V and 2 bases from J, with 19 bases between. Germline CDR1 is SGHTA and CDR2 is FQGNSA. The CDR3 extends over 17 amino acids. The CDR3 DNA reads TGTGCCAGCAGCGCACGGGTTCTAGCCTCTCCCTACAATGAGCAGTTCTTC. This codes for CASSARVLASPYNEQFF.

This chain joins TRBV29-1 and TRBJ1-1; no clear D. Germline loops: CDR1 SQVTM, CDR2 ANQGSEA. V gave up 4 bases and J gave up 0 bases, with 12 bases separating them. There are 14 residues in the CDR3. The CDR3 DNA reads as TGCAGCGTTGTACGGCAGACTTTGAACACTGAAGCTTTCTTT. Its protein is CSVVRQTLNTEAFF.

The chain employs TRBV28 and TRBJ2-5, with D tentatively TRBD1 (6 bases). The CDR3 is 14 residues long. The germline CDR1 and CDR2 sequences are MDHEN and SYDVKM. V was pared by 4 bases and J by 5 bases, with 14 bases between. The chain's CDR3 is CASSSQGGSETQYF. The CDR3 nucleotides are TGTGCCAGCAGTTCACAGGGTGGGTCGGAGACCCAGTACTTC.

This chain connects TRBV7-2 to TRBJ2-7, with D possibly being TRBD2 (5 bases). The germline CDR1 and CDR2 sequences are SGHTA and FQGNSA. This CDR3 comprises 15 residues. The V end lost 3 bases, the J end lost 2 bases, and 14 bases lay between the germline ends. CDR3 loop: CASSLIPLEAYEQYF. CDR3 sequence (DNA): TGTGCCAGCAGCTTGATTCCACTAGAAGCCTACGAGCAGTACTTC.

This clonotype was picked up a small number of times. The CDR3 sequence: CASSLGGPEFF. The CDR3 region has the DNA TGCGCCAGCAGCTTGGGGGGACCCGAGTTCTTC. This rearrangement joins TRBV5-1 to TRBJ2-1; D might be TRBD1 or TRBD2, each matching 5 bases. Looked up from germline, CDR1 is SGHRS and CDR2 is YFSETQ. This CDR3 has 11 amino acids. Trimming shortened V by 0 bases and J by 14 bases, and 9 bases separated the two germline ends.

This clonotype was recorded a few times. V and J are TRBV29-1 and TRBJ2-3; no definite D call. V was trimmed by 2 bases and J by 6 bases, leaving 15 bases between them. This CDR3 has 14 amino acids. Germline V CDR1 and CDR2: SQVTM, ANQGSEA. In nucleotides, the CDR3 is TGCAGCGTTGAAAAGACGAGCTCATCCGATACGCAGTATTTT. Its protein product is CSVEKTSSSDTQYF.

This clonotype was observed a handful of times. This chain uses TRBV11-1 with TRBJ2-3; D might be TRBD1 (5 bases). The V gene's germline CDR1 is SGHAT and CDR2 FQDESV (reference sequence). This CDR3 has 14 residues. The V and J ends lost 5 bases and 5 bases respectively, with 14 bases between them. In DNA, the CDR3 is TGTGCCAGCAGCCCCGGACATTCCGGAGATACGCAGTATTTT. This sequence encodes CASSPGHSGDTQYF.

The CDR3 reads CATSDPTGVDGELFF. In DNA form, the CDR3 reads TGTGCCACCAGTGATCCGACAGGGGTTGACGGGGAGCTGTTTTTT. J is TRBJ2-2 and V is TRBV24-1; 8 positions match TRBD1. Germline loops: CDR1 KGHDR, CDR2 SFDVKD. The J segment lost 7 bases and the V segment lost 3 bases, leaving 6 bases of the junction unmatched. This CDR3 contains 15 residues.

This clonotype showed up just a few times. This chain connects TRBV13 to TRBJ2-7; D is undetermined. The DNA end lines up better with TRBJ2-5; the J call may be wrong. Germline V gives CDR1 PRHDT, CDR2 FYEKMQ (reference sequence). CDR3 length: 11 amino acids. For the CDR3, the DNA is TGTGCCAGCAGCTTAGAAAAGACCCAGTACTTC. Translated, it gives CASSLEKTQYF.

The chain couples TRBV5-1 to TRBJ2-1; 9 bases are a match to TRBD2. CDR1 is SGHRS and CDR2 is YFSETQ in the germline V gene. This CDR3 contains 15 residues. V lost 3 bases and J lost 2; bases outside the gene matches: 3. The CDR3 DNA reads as TGCGCCAGCAGCTCGGGCGGGGGGGCCTACAATGAGCAGTTCTTC. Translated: CASSSGGGAYNEQFF.

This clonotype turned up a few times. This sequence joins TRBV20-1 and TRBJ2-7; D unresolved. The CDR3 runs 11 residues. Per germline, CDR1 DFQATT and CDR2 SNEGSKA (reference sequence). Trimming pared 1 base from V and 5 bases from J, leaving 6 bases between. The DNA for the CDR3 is TGCAGTGCTAGAGCCGGAAACGAGCAGTACTTC. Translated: CSARAGNEQYF.

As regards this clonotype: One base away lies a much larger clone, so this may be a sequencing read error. The CDR3 DNA follows: TGTGCCAGCAGCTTTGTTAGCAGCCAAGAGACCCGGTACTTC. It specifies CASSFVSSQETRYF. The chain has TRBV7-2 and TRBJ2-5; D is unresolved. This CDR3 spans 14 amino acids. Germline V gives CDR1 SGHTA, CDR2 FQGNSA.

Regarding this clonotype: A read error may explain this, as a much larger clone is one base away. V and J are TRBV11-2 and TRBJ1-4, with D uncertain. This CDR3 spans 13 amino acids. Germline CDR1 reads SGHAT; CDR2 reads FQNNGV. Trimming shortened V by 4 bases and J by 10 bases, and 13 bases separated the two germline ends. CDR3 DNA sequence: TGTGCCAGCAGCTCAGCAGAGCATGGAAAACTGTTTTTT. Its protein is CASSSAEHGKLFF. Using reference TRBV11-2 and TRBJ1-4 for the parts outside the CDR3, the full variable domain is EAGVAQSPRYKIIEKRQSVAFWCNPISGHATLYWYQQILGQGPKLLIQFQNNGVVDDSQLPKDRFSAERLKGVDSTLKIQPAKLEDSAVYLCASSSAEHGKLFFGSGTQLSVL.

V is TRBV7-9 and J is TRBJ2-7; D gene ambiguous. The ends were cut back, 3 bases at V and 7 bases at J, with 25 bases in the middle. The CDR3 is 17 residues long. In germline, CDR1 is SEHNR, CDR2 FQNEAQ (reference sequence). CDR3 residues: CASSFSPRTRLHGEQYF. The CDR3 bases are TGTGCCAGCAGCTTTTCCCCCCGGACGAGGCTACATGGTGAGCAGTACTTC.

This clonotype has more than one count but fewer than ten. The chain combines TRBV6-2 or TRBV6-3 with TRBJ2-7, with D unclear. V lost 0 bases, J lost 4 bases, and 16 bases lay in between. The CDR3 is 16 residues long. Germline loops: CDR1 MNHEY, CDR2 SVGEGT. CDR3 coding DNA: TGTGCCAGCAGTTACTCAAGGACCGGGTATTTTTACGAGCAGTACTTC. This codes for CASSYSRTGYFYEQYF.

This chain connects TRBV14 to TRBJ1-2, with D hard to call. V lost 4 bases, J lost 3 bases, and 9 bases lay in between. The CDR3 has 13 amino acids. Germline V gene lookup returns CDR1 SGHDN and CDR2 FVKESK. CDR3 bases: TGTGCCAGCAGCCGTGAGAGGGACTATGGCTACACCTTC. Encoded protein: CASSRERDYGYTF.

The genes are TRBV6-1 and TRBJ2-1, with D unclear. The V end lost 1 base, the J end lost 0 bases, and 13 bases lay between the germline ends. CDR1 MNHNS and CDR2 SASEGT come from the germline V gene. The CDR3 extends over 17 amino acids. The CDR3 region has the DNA TGTGCCAGCAGTGAAGGGAACGGCCCGAGCTCCTACAATGAGCAGTTCTTC. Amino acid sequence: CASSEGNGPSSYNEQFF.

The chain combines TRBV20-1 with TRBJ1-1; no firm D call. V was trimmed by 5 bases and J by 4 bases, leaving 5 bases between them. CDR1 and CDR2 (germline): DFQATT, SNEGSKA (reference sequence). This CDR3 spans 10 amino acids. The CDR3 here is CSAWGTEAFF. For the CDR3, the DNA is TGCAGTGCTTGGGGCACTGAAGCTTTCTTT.

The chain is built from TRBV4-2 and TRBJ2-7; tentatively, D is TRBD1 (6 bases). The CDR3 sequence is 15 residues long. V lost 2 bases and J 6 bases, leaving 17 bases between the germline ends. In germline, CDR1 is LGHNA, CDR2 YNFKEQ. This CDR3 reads CASSQLMNRESEQYF. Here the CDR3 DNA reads TGTGCCAGCAGCCAACTGATGAACAGGGAGAGCGAGCAGTACTTC.

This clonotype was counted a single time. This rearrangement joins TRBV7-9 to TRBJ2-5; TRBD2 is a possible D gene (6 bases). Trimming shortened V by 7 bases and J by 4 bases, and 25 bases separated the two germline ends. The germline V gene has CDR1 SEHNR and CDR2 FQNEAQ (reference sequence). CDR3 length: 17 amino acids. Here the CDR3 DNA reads TGTGCCAGCACCCCTCGCGGGGCCATCCTGATCGGAGAGACCCAGTACTTC. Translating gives CASTPRGAILIGETQYF.

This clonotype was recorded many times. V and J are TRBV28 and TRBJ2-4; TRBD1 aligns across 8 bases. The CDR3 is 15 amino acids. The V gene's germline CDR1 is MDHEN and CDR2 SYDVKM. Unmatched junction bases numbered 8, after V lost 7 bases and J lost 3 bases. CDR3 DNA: TGTGCCAGCAAACTCTTACAGGGGGGCAAAAACATTCAGTACTTC. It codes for CASKLLQGGKNIQYF.

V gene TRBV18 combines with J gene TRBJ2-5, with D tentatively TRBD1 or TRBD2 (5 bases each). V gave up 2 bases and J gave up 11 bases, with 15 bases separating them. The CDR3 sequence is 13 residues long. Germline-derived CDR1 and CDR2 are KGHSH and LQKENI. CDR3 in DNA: TGTGCCAGCTCACCAATGGGGCATGGGGAGCAGTACTTC. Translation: CASSPMGHGEQYF.

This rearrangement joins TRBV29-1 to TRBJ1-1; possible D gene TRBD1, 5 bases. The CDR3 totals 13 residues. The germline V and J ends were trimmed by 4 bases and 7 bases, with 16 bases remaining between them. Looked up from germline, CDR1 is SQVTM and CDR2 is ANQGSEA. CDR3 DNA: TGCAGCGTTGTCGGTGGGCGCGGGGGTGAAGCTTTCTTT. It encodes CSVVGGRGGEAFF.

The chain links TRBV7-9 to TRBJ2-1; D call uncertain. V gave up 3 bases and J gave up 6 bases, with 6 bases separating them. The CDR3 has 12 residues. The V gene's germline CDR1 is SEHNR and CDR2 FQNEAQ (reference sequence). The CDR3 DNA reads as TGTGCCAGCAGCTTCGGGTCCAATGAGCAGTTCTTC. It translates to CASSFGSNEQFF.

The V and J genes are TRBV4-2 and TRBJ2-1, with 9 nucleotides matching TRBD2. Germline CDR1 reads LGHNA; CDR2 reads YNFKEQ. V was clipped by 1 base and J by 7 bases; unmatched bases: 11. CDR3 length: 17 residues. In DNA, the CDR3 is TGTGCCAGCAGCCAAGGTGTTGCGCTAGCGGGGCGGAATGAGCAGTTCTTC. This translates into CASSQGVALAGRNEQFF.

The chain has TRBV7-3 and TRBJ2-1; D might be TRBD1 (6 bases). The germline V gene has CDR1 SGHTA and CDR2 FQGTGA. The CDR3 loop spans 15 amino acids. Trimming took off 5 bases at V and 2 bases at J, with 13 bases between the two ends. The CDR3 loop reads CASSMNREAYNEQFF. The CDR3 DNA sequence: TGTGCCAGCAGCATGAACAGGGAAGCCTACAATGAGCAGTTCTTC.

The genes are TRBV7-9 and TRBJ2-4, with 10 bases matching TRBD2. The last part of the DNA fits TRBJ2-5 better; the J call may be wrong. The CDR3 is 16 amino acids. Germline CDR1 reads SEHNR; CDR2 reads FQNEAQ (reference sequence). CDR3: CASSLDDLAGEETQYF. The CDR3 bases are TGTGCCAGCAGCTTAGATGATCTAGCGGGGGAGGAGACCCAGTACTTC.

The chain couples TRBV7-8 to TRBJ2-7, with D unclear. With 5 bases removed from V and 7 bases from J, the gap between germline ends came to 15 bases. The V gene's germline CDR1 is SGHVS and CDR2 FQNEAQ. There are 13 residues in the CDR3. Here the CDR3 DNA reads TGTGCCAGCAGCCGCGTGGGCCTCGATGAGCAGTACTTC. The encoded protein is CASSRVGLDEQYF.

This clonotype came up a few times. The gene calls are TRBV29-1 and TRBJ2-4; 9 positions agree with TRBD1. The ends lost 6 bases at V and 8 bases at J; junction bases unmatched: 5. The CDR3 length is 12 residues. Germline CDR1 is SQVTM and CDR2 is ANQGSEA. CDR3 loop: CSVDRGADIQYF. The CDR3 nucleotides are TGCAGCGTCGACAGGGGGGCGGACATTCAGTACTTC.

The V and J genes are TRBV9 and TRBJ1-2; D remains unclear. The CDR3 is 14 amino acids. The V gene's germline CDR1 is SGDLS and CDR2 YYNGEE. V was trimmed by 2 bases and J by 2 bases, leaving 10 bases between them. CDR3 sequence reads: CASSVGAINYGYTF. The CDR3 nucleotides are TGTGCCAGCAGCGTGGGAGCTATAAACTATGGCTACACCTTC.